This TCR beta chain was obtained from a study of shared clonotypes between healthy human individuals. Overall study context: Used for every donor were three CD4 naive, three CD4 memory, two CD8 naive and one CD8 memory plate.

Genomic DNA from each subset was divided evenly over several immunoSEQ plates. Sequenced by immunoSEQ multiplex PCR; TCRdb stores in-frame clones only, minus some. The table records 1.5 million to 1.9 million clones, approximately 98% of them present only once. Researchers partitioned CD4+ cells into CD45RA+ naive and CD45RA-negative memory subsets. CDR3 length: 12 residues. Between the trimmed V and J ends, which lost 4 bases and 7 bases, there was a span of 11 bases. Germline V CDR1 and CDR2: SGHNT, YYREEE (reference sequence). The sequenced material came from naive CD4+ T cells sorted from blood. Subset indicated: CD45RA+ positively selected. The V and J genes are TRBV5-4 and TRBJ2-5, with a weak D call TRBD1 (6 bases). This sequence was found in a man aged 25-45 years in good health. The CDR3 DNA reads TGTGCCAGCAGCGAACCACAGGGGACCCAGTACTTC. Translation: CASSEPQGTQYF.